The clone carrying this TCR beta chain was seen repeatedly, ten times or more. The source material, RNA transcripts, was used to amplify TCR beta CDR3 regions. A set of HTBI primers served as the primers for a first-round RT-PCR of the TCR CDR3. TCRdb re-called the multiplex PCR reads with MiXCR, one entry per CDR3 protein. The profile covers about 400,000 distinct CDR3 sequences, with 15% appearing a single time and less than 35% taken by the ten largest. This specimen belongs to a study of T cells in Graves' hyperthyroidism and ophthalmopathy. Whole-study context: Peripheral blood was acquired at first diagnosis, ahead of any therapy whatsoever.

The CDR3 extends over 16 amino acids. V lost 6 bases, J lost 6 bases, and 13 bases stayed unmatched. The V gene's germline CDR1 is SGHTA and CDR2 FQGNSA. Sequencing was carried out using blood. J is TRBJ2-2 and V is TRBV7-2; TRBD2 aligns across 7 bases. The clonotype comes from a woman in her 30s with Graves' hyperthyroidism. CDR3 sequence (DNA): TGTGCCAGCAGTCACCAGGGCGGGAGAGGAGCCGGGGAGCTGTTTTTT. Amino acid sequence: CASSHQGGRGAGELFF.